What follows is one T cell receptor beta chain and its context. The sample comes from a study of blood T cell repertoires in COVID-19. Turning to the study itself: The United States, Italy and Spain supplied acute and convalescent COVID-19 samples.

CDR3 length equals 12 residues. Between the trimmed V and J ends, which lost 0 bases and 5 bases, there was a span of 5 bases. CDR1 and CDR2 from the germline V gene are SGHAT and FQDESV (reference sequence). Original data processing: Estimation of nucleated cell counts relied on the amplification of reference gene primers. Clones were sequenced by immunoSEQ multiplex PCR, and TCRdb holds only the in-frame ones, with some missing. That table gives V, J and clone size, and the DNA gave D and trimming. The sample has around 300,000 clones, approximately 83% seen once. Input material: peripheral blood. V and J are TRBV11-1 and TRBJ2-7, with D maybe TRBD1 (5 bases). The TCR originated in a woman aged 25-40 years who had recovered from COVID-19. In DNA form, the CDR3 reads TGTGCCAGCAGCTTAGCAGGGGACGAGCAGTACTTC. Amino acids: CASSLAGDEQYF.